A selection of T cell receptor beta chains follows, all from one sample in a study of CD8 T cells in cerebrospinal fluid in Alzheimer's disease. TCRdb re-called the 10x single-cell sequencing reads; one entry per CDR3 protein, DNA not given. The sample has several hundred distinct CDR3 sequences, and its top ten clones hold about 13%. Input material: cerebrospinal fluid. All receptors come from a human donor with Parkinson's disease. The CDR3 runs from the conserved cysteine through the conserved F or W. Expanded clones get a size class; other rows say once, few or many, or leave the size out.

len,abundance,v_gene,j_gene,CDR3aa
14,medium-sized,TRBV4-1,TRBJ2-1,CASSQDMRLNEQFF
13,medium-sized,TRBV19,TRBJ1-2,CASTAGGAYGYTF
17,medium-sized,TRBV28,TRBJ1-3,CASSLRGWGVSGNTIYF
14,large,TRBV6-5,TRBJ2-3,CASSRDRGTDTQYF
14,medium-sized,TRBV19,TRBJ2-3,CASSMGQATDTQYF
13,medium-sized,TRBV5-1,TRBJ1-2,CASSPGGNYGYTF
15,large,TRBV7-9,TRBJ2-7,CASSDTSGASYEQYF
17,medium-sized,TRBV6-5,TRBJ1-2,CASSYSAGQGVLEGYTF
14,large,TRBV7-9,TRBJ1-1,CASSARQDYTEAFF
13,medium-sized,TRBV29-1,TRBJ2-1,CSVVAGVDNEQFF
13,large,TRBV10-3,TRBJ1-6,CAIKGYGNSPLHF
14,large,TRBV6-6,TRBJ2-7,CASSPPGGPYEQYF
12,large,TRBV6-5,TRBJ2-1,CASSPSGGFQFF
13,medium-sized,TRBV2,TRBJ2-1,CASSAHSRALQFF
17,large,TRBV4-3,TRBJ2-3,CASSQEFGGGRTDTQYF
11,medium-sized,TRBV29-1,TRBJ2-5,CSVNSQETQYF
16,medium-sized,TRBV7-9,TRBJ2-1,CASSPSGTSGGIEQFF
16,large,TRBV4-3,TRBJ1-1,CASSQPSGQGLTEAFF
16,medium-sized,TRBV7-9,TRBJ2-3,CASSSGTAPYTDTQYF
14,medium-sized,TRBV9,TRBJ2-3,CASNGKMSTDTQYF
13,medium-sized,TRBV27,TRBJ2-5,CASSFRDLETQYF
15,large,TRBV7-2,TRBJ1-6,CASSPQTGGNSPLHF
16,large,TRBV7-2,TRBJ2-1,CASSLLGGGSYNEQFF
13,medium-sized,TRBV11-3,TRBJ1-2,CASSAYPNYGYTF
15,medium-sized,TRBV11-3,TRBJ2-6,CASSPGGSGANVLTF
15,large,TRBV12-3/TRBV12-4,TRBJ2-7,CASSLWGQGSYEQYF
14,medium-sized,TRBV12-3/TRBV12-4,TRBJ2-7,CASSPGTSGDEQYF
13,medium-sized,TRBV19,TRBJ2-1,CASSLLAYNEQFF
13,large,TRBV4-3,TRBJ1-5,CASSQDRNQPQHF
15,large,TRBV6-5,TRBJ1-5,CASSITGNNGQPQHF
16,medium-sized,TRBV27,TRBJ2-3,CASSLSHPGLSDTQYF
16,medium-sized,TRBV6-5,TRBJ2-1,CASTLREAGGINEQFF
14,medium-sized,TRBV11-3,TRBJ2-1,CASSWGQGNNEQFF
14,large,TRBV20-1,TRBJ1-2,CSAIPWGSSYGYTF
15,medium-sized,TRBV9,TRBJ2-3,CASSVGGSSTDTQYF
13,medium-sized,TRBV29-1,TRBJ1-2,CSVGYRGASGYTF
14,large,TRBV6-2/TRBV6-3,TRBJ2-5,CASTYNEGEETQYF
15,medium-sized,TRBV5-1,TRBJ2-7,CASSLGGLAIDEQYF
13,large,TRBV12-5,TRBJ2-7,CASGQESSYEQYF
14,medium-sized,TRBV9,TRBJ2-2,CASRPGERTGELFF
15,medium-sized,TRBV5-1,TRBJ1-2,CASSLGHRDLYGYTF
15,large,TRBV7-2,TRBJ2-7,CASSSGPKLLYEQYF
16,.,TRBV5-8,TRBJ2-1,CASSLGDRVSYNEQFF
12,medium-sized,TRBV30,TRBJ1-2,CAWSVQGYGYTF
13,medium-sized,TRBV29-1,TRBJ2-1,CSGSGGAGGEQFF
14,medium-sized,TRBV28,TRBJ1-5,CASSLIRGNQPQHF
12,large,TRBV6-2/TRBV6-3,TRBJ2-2,CASSLGTGELFF
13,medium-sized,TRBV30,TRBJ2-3,CACFRGGTDTQYF
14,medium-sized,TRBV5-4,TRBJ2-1,CASAWGVGVNEQFF
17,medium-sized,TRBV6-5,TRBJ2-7,CASSYSPPGGELREQYF
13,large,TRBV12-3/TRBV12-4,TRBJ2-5,CASTPSEDETQYF
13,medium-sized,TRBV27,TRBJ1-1,CASRWDLNTEAFF
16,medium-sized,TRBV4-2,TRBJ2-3,CASSQDWSGGADTQYF
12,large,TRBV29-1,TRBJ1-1,CSVGGLPTEAFF
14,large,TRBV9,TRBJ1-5,CASSRTGQNQPQHF
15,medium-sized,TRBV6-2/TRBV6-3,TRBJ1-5,CASSRNYRGPQPQHF
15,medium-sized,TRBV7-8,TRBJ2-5,CASSSQRGGRETQYF
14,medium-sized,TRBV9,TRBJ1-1,CASSVGTVWTEAFF